The sequence of this TCR beta chain was determined in a study of patients and donors after allogeneic stem cell transplantation. TCRdb reprocessed the RT-PCR reads via MiXCR and lists one record per CDR3 protein. The table lists some 880,000 distinct CDR3 sequences, about a sixth of them singletons. Trimming shortened V by 7 bases and J by 6 bases, and 15 bases separated the two germline ends. Germline V lookup: CDR1 SEHNR, CDR2 FQNEAQ (reference sequence). The CDR3 runs 13 residues. The gene calls are TRBV7-9 and TRBJ1-2; D may be TRBD1 (5 bases). The sequenced sample consisted of blood, either unsorted or a sorted T cell fraction (not recorded which). The receptor comes from a human donor who was either an allogeneic HSCT recipient or a stem cell or donor lymphocyte infusion donor (not recorded which). It is not recorded whose cells these are; they may come from a transplant donor. In DNA form, the CDR3 reads TGTGCCAGCACCCCCAGTGGGGCGCATGGCTACACCTTC. This encodes CASTPSGAHGYTF.